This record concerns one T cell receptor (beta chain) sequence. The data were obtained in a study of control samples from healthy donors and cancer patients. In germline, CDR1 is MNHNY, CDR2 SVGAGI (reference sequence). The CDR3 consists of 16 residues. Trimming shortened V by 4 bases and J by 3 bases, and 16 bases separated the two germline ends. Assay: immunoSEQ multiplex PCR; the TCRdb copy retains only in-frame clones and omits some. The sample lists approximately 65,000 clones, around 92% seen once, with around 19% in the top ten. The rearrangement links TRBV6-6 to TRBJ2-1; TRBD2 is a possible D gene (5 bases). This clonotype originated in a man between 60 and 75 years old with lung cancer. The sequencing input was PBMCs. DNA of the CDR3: TGTGCCAGCAGTTCAAGCGGAGCTCATCTCTACAATGAGCAGTTCTTC. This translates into CASSSSGAHLYNEQFF.